This T cell receptor beta chain was observed in a study of T cells after yellow fever vaccination (dated by TCRdb to 2018 to 2020). In the study overall: The SMART-Seq v4 Ultra Low Input RNA kit was used to prepare libraries from fractions with low cell numbers. To follow T-cell clones before and after both primary and booster YFV17D yellow fever vaccination, bulk TCR alpha and beta repertoires underwent longitudinal sequencing. Two healthy male donors, one aged 18 to 30 and one aged 30 to 40 years, made up the cohort. Blood was collected at multiple timepoints before and after primary and secondary immunization, and bulk PBMC replicates and cell subsets were isolated. Study-wide conclusions, independent of this receptor: Only a couple of donors were included in the study, so the extent to which the findings can be generalized is limited. FACS-sorted repertoires could contain abundant contaminating clonotypes from the bulk population, so computational filtering was required. After the booster, most clones that had expanded after primary vaccination were detected again (nearly 97% of CD4 and around nine tenths of CD8), suggesting broad maintenance of memory. A small share of clonotypes occurred in both CD4 and CD8 compartments, likely arising from convergent recombination. The secondary T-cell response was weaker than the primary response but faster, peaking on day 5 instead of day 15.

A word on this clonotype: Its binding antigen is unknown. No base quality values were provided; no much bigger clone lies one nucleotide off.

Deletion took 5 bases off V and 2 bases off J, with a span of 9 bases between the germline ends. Inclusive of the bounding cysteine and phenylalanine, the CDR3 is 13 residues long. Only the CDR3 DNA stays, 39 bases, in frame from base 1. Taken from the germline V gene, the CDR1 and CDR2 loops are SGHAT and FQNNGV. The sequencing machine was an Illumina NovaSeq 6000. Synthesis of TCR cDNA relied on 5'RACE template switching, a step that introduced a universal primer site along with unique molecular identifiers. Priming of cDNA synthesis was performed from both the TCR alpha and TCR beta constant segments. Libraries were amplified in two PCR steps, with sample barcodes and sequencing adapters added in the second step. Sequencing of libraries was performed on Illumina HiSeq 2500 (2x100 bp) or NovaSeq (2x150 bp). As for the authors' bioinformatics: Reads were demultiplexed and collapsed into UMI consensus sequences with MIGEC, and V(D)J alignment was performed with MiXCR. Clonotypes responding to the vaccine were identified with edgeR on replicate PBMC samples, with the criteria of FDR below 0.01 and a log2 fold change above 5 up to day 15. Bulk clonotypes were assigned CD4 or CD8 identity according to which sequenced CD4 or CD8 repertoire held them at higher abundance. TCRdb cleaned the public reads at Q25 with fastp, built clones with MiXCR and kept in-frame beta chains. Rows are unified per CDR3 protein, each entry keeping the most common DNA and genes. It is TCRdb's table, rather than the study itself, that gives the V and J calls and clone size. The sample table lists 120,000 or so distinct CDR3 sequences, roughly 15% of them with a count of one. The ten largest clonotypes hold more than 40% of the sample.

The treatment or condition label here, explained by the study, means: live attenuated yellow fever vaccine strain. A standard Ficoll-Paque protocol was used to isolate PBMCs from peripheral blood. CD4 and CD8 T-cell fractions were isolated with Dynabeads CD4 and CD8 positive selection kits. RNA was extracted with TriZol from bulk PBMCs, CD4 and CD8 fractions, and dextramer-positive and dextramer-negative fractions. The chain links TRBV11-2 with TRBJ2-5, with the D gene call left open. The material sequenced was CD8+ T cells sorted from PBMCs, taken 5 days after the yellow fever booster vaccination. This sequence was found in a man aged 18 to 30 who received the YFV17D yellow fever vaccine. The nucleotide sequence is given as TGTGCCAGCAGCCCTGGAGCGCAAGAGACCCAGTACTTC. The encoded protein is CASSPGAQETQYF.